This T cell receptor (beta chain) derives from a study of cytomegalovirus exposure and HLA in healthy donors. General study findings and limits: Relative to equally common others, HLA-associated TCR beta chains showed greater clonal expansion in a later analysis.

The PCR made use of 60 Vbeta and 13 Jbeta primers. This table comes from immunoSEQ multiplex PCR, and its TCRdb copy is limited to in-frame clones, with some not included. The sample has almost 200,000 clones, roughly 79% seen once. This clone was detected a few times. Its cognate antigen is unknown. This CDR3 comprises 15 residues. Unmatched junction bases numbered 12, after V lost 8 bases and J lost 9 bases. Germline V gene lookup returns CDR1 KGHSH and CDR2 LQKENI. Sequenced: PBMCs. The chain is built from TRBV18 and TRBJ2-1, with 11 nucleotides matching TRBD1. The sequence came from a man between 25 and 39 years old in good health and CMV-seronegative. The DNA for the CDR3 is TGTGCCAGCCGACCCGGGACAGGGGGTCGTATTGAGCAGTTCTTC. Translating gives CASRPGTGGRIEQFF.